A single sample is the source of the 27 T cell receptor beta chains below, sequenced in a study of cytotoxic CD8 clonotypes in ibrutinib-treated CLL. TCRdb's table, derived via immunoSEQ multiplex PCR, lists solely in-frame clones and lacks some. The sample has 200,000 or so clones; 70% are singletons. The specimen comprised PBMCs, sampled after 12 months of ibrutinib treatment. These receptors were collected from a human donor with chronic lymphocytic leukemia.

The chain links TRBV6-6 to TRBJ1-4; D not resolved. Trimming cost V 7 bases and J 5 bases, with 5 bases left between them. Germline lookup yields CDR1 MNHNY and CDR2 SVGAGI (reference sequence). The CDR3 length is 11 residues. The CDR3 is CASTLNEKLFF. The DNA of the CDR3 is TGTGCCAGCACCCTCAATGAAAAACTGTTTTTT.

The J gene is TRBJ1-2, the V gene TRBV28, with 8 bases matching TRBD1. The V segment lost 1 base and the J segment 5 bases; nucleotides outside the gene matches: 9. Germline V gives CDR1 MDHEN, CDR2 SYDVKM. This CDR3 has 16 amino acids. Here the CDR3 reads CASSLLSTGGRYGYTF. In DNA form, the CDR3 reads TGTGCCAGCAGTTTATTGAGTACAGGGGGAAGGTATGGCTACACCTTC.

This clone was counted a single time. V usage is TRBV27 and J usage is TRBJ2-7, with D possibly called TRBD1 or TRBD2 (5 bases each). The CDR3 spans 14 residues. Germline V lookup: CDR1 MNHEY, CDR2 SMNVEV (reference sequence). Trimming removed 2 bases at V and 0 bases at J, with 8 bases between. CDR3 sequence: CASSLRDDSYEQYF. The CDR3 DNA is TGTGCCAGCAGTTTAAGGGACGACTCCTACGAGCAGTACTTC.

The chain is built from TRBV4-3 and TRBJ2-1; D possibly corresponds to TRBD2 (5 bases). The CDR3 consists of 17 residues. Germline V gene sequence: CDR1 LGHNA, CDR2 YSLEER. Trimming left V 4 bases short and J 3 bases short, with 19 bases between. The CDR3 sequence: CASSPYWNGEDYNEQFF. CDR3 coding DNA: TGCGCCAGCAGCCCGTATTGGAACGGGGAAGACTACAATGAGCAGTTCTTC.

With respect to this clone: A far larger clone is off by one base, so a read error is likely. The chain carries TRBV5-6 and TRBJ1-2; 7 bases agree with TRBD1. The CDR3 totals 13 residues. Trimming at V came to 4 bases and at J to 3 bases, leaving 3 bases not matched to a gene. CDR1 is SGHDT, CDR2 YYEEEE, per germline. CDR3 amino acids: CASSPDRDYGYTF. As DNA, the CDR3 is TGTGCCAGCAGCCCCGACAGGGACTATGGCTACACCTTC.

This chain joins TRBV6-1 and TRBJ2-5, with D tentatively TRBD2 (6 bases). Trimming shortened V by 4 bases and J by 1 base, and 10 bases separated the two germline ends. CDR3 size: 14 residues. In germline, CDR1 is MNHNS, CDR2 SASEGT. CDR3 bases: TGTGCCAGCAGTGTAGGAGGGATCCAAGAGACCCAGTACTTC. As protein: CASSVGGIQETQYF.

Comment on this clone: This sample includes further DNA sequences coding for the same CDR3. The CDR3 DNA reads as TGTGCCTGGAGTGTGGCAGGGAATCAGCCCCAGCATTTT. Its translation is CAWSVAGNQPQHF. This chain uses TRBV30 with TRBJ1-5; tentative D call: TRBD1 (5 bases). From germline, CDR1 is GTSNPN and CDR2 SVGIG (reference sequence). The CDR3 is made up of 13 amino acids. Trimming stripped 0 bases from V and 4 bases from J, with 7 bases between.

The gene calls are TRBV5-4 and TRBJ1-1; TRBD1 is a possible D gene (5 bases). The germline gives CDR1 SGHNT, CDR2 YYREEE (reference sequence). The CDR3 is 12 residues long. V gave up 4 bases and J gave up 11 bases, with 15 bases separating them. Here the CDR3 DNA reads TGTGCCAGCAGCCCAGGGACCCGTGAGGCTTTCTTT. Translating gives CASSPGTREAFF.

This clone was seen a few times. This sequence joins TRBV4-2 and TRBJ1-5; D may be TRBD1 (5 bases). V was cut by 1 base and J by 9 bases, with 22 bases left in between. This CDR3 has 17 amino acids. CDR1 and CDR2 (germline): LGHNA, YNFKEQ. The CDR3 protein is CASSQGSVRAPGRPQHF. The DNA for the CDR3 is TGTGCCAGCAGCCAAGGATCAGTCCGGGCACCGGGACGGCCCCAGCATTTT.

CDR3: CAWSVGAQPSYEQYF. The CDR3, as DNA: TGTGCCTGGAGTGTAGGTGCCCAGCCCTCCTACGAGCAGTACTTC. V is TRBV30 and J is TRBJ2-7; D is undetermined. V lost 0 bases and J 0 bases, leaving 12 bases between the germline ends. Germline V lookup: CDR1 GTSNPN, CDR2 SVGIG (reference sequence). The CDR3 extends over 15 amino acids.

Here the CDR3 DNA reads TGCGCCAGCAGTAAAACCAGGGACAGGGTATTGAACACTGAAGCTTTCTTT. Its translation is CASSKTRDRVLNTEAFF. The chain combines TRBV4-1 with TRBJ1-1, with 9 nucleotides matching TRBD1. The J segment lost 0 bases and the V segment lost 6 bases, leaving 11 bases of the junction unmatched. This CDR3 contains 17 residues. In germline, CDR1 is MGHRA, CDR2 YSYEKL.

This clone was observed a handful of times. J is TRBJ1-1 and V is TRBV7-9; the D gene is possibly TRBD1 (5 bases). The CDR3 spans 15 residues. V was pared by 5 bases and J by 0 bases, with 13 bases between. The germline gives CDR1 SEHNR, CDR2 FQNEAQ (reference sequence). The DNA of the CDR3 is TGTGCCAGCAGCCCCCGGGGGACTGTGAACACTGAAGCTTTCTTT. It translates to CASSPRGTVNTEAFF.

This clone was detected only a few times. J is TRBJ2-7 and V is TRBV5-3; D possibly corresponds to TRBD1 (6 bases). TRBV5-3 is classed as an ORF, of uncertain function. Trimming pared 7 bases from V and 3 bases from J, leaving 14 bases between. The CDR3 totals 13 residues. CDR3 DNA: TGTGCCAGACAAAGGACAGACAGCTACGAGCAGTACTTC. Protein product: CARQRTDSYEQYF.

This clone was found once. The chain carries TRBV11-2 and TRBJ2-7, with D tentatively TRBD2 (5 bases). Germline CDR1 and CDR2: SGHAT and FQNNGV. This CDR3 has 15 residues. V was trimmed by 2 bases and J by 2 bases, leaving 13 bases between them. The CDR3 DNA reads as TGTGCCAGCAGCTTACAGTCGGGGTCCACCTACGAGCAGTACTTC. Translating gives CASSLQSGSTYEQYF.

The chain recombines TRBV2 with TRBJ1-1; a weak D match, TRBD1 (5 bases). Germline V gene lookup returns CDR1 SNHLY and CDR2 FYNNEI. This CDR3 has 14 amino acids. V gave up 9 bases and J gave up 0 bases, with 14 bases separating them. CDR3 amino acids: CARWERGVNTEAFF. Here the CDR3 DNA reads TGTGCCAGGTGGGAGCGGGGGGTGAACACTGAAGCTTTCTTT.

As for this clone: Different DNA sequences within this sample yield the same CDR3. The chain recombines TRBV5-4 with TRBJ1-1; D is perhaps TRBD1 (6 bases). The CDR3 is made up of 14 amino acids. Trimming pared 2 bases from V and 2 bases from J, leaving 10 bases between. The V gene's germline CDR1 is SGHNT and CDR2 YYREEE (reference sequence). The CDR3 loop is CASSLGGGNTEAFF. As DNA, the CDR3 is TGTGCCAGCAGCTTAGGGGGGGGAAACACTGAAGCTTTCTTT.

The chain uses TRBV7-2 and TRBJ1-2, with 7 nucleotides matching TRBD1. J gave up 9 bases and V 0 bases, and 10 bases lay outside the gene matches. This CDR3 region has 15 residues. Germline V gives CDR1 SGHTA, CDR2 FQGNSA. The CDR3 DNA sequence: TGTGCCAGCAGCTTAGCCCGACAGGGAAGTGGTAGCTACACCTTC. Translated, it gives CASSLARQGSGSYTF.

This chain links TRBV6-5 with TRBJ2-1; possibly TRBD1 for D (6 bases). Germline V gene lookup returns CDR1 MNHEY and CDR2 SVGAGI. This CDR3 contains 15 residues. V dropped 6 bases and J dropped 7 bases, with 19 bases sitting between them. DNA of the CDR3: TGTGCCAGCAGAGACAGGTTTACAACTGGGAATGAGCAGTTCTTC. Its protein is CASRDRFTTGNEQFF.

As for this clone: Other DNA sequences of this sample code for an identical CDR3. This chain joins TRBV19 and TRBJ2-5; no clear D. The CDR3 covers 11 residues. Trimming removed 2 bases at V and 4 bases at J, with 2 bases between. Germline CDR1 is LNHDA and CDR2 is SQIVND (reference sequence). The CDR3 sequence: CASSIRETQYF. The CDR3 DNA is TGTGCCAGTAGTATAAGAGAGACCCAGTACTTC. The full variable domain, its missing parts supplied by reference TRBV19 and TRBJ2-5, is DGGITQSPKYLFRKEGQNVTLSCEQNLNHDAMYWYRQDPGQGLRLIYYSQIVNDFQKGDIAEGYSVSREKKESFPLTVTSAQKNPTAFYLCASSIRETQYFGPGTRLLVL.

This clone was detected only once. The chain has TRBV6-5 and TRBJ1-3; TRBD1 matches at 7 bases. Trimming took 0 bases from V and 0 from J; bases not matched to a gene: 2. Germline values: CDR1 MNHEY, CDR2 SVGAGI. This CDR3 spans 16 amino acids. CDR3: CASSYSNRGSGNTIYF. The CDR3 coding sequence is TGTGCCAGCAGTTACTCGAACAGGGGCTCTGGAAACACCATATATTTT.

CDR3 amino acids: CASGDSPSGQPQHF. The CDR3 DNA follows: TGTGCCAGCGGGGACAGCCCTTCGGGTCAGCCCCAGCATTTT. The chain has TRBV6-1 and TRBJ1-5, with 7 bases aligning to TRBD1. Trimming took 8 bases from V and 6 from J; bases not matched to a gene: 10. CDR1 and CDR2 from the germline V gene are MNHNS and SASEGT. The CDR3 is made up of 14 amino acids.

V usage is TRBV5-6 and J usage is TRBJ1-2, with 10 bases matching TRBD1. V lost 1 base, J lost 5 bases, and 5 bases stayed unmatched. The CDR3 totals 15 residues. The germline V gene encodes CDR1 SGHDT and CDR2 YYEEEE. CDR3 in DNA: TGTGCCAGCAGCTTGAGGGACAGGGGTGGTTATGGCTACACCTTC. Translation: CASSLRDRGGYGYTF. The whole variable domain, filled in from reference TRBV5-6 and TRBJ1-2, reads DAGVTQSPTHLIKTRGQQVTLRCSPKSGHDTVSWYQQALGQGPQFIFQYYEEEERQRGNFPDRFSGHQFPNYSSELNVNALLLGDSALYLCASSLRDRGGYGYTFGSGTRLTVV.

The genes are TRBV9 and TRBJ2-7; the D gene is possibly TRBD2 (6 bases). Germline loops: CDR1 SGDLS, CDR2 YYNGEE. The CDR3 length is 13 residues. Trimming stripped 2 bases from V and 6 bases from J, with 12 bases between. The CDR3 region has the DNA TGTGCCAGCAGCGTTGAGGACTATCGCGAGCAGTACTTC. It translates to CASSVEDYREQYF.

The rearrangement joins TRBV6-1 to TRBJ2-3; tentative D call: TRBD1 (6 bases). V lost 6 bases and J 0 bases, leaving 13 bases between the germline ends. The germline V gene encodes CDR1 MNHNS and CDR2 SASEGT. The CDR3 contains 15 residues. Written as DNA, the CDR3 is TGTGCCAGCAGCACCCGACAGGCTAGCACAGATACGCAGTATTTT. It encodes CASSTRQASTDTQYF.

The chain has TRBV28 and TRBJ2-7; possible D gene TRBD1, 6 bases. This CDR3 has 13 residues. Germline V CDR1 and CDR2: MDHEN, SYDVKM. V was pared by 4 bases and J by 0 bases, with 7 bases between. This CDR3 reads CASSWDISYEQYF. Here the CDR3 DNA reads TGTGCCAGCAGTTGGGACATCTCCTACGAGCAGTACTTC.

In its sample, this clone was seen a few times. The chain carries TRBV6-5 and TRBJ1-1; 7 bases map to TRBD1. The germline V gene has CDR1 MNHEY and CDR2 SVGAGI. The CDR3 covers 14 residues. The V gene end was trimmed by 6 bases and the J gene end by 1 base; junction bases not matched to a gene: 5. For the CDR3, the DNA is TGTGCCAGCAGCCGACAGGGAGGGAACACTGAAGCTTTCTTT. This sequence encodes CASSRQGGNTEAFF.

V and J are TRBV18 and TRBJ1-3; D is undetermined. V was cut by 3 bases and J by 4 bases, with 4 bases left in between. CDR3 length: 12 residues. Germline lookup yields CDR1 KGHSH and CDR2 LQKENI. For the CDR3, the DNA is TGTGCCAGCTCACCGGGCGGAAACACCATATATTTT. Residues: CASSPGGNTIYF.